The 22 T cell receptor beta chains below were found in one sample sequenced in a study of blood T cell repertoires in COVID-19. Measured with immunoSEQ multiplex PCR; TCRdb has only the in-frame clones, and not every one. The sample lists about 240,000 clones; about 86% were seen once. Sequenced sample: peripheral blood. These TCRs come from a woman aged 80 or older with acute or convalescent COVID-19.

V and J are TRBV6-5 and TRBJ2-5; 7 bases are a match to TRBD2. With V trimmed by 0 bases and J by 1 base, 5 bases remained unmatched. Germline CDR1 is MNHEY and CDR2 is SVGAGI. This CDR3 is 16 amino acids long. The CDR3 DNA reads as TGTGCCAGCAGTTACTCCTCCGGACTAGGCCAAGAGACCCAGTACTTC. This translates into CASSYSSGLGQETQYF.

Remarks on this clone: Other DNA sequences in this specimen translate into the identical CDR3. The chain has TRBV12-3 or TRBV12-4 and TRBJ1-2, with 7 bases that match TRBD1. Trimming removed 3 bases from V and 5 bases from J; junction bases left unmatched: 3. The CDR3 runs 13 residues. CDR3: CASSFDREYGYTF. In nucleotides, the CDR3 is TGTGCCAGCAGTTTTGACAGGGAATATGGCTACACCTTC.

This rearrangement joins TRBV11-2 to TRBJ2-3, with a tentative D call TRBD2 (7 bases). The germline V and J ends were trimmed by 3 bases and 0 bases, with 10 bases remaining between them. This CDR3 comprises 15 residues. Germline CDR1 and CDR2: SGHAT and FQNNGV. DNA for the CDR3: TGTGCCAGCAGCTTTGCGGGGGCTAGCACAGATACGCAGTATTTT. Its translation is CASSFAGASTDTQYF.

This clone was found a few times. The chain recombines TRBV19 with TRBJ1-1; possible D gene TRBD1, 5 bases. The V gene lost 5 bases and the J gene lost 3 bases, with 16 bases spanning the gap. Germline V gene sequence: CDR1 LNHDA, CDR2 SQIVND (reference sequence). The CDR3 is 15 amino acids. The CDR3 loop reads CASSPVARVDTEAFF. Here the CDR3 DNA reads TGTGCCAGTAGTCCGGTGGCCAGGGTGGACACTGAAGCTTTCTTT.

CDR3 loop: CASSPRGGVETEAFF. CDR3 coding DNA: TGTGCCAGCTCACCACGGGGAGGGGTGGAGACTGAAGCTTTCTTT. The chain recombines TRBV18 with TRBJ1-1; perhaps TRBD1 as D (5 bases). The ends were cut back, 1 base at V and 5 bases at J, with 14 bases in the middle. The CDR3 runs 15 residues. Germline V gene sequence: CDR1 KGHSH, CDR2 LQKENI.

The V call is TRBV5-1, the J call TRBJ1-1, with D tentatively TRBD1 (5 bases). CDR3 length: 14 amino acids. Germline CDR1 is SGHRS and CDR2 is YFSETQ. V shed 0 bases and J shed 4 bases, with 10 bases lying between them. CDR3 loop: CASSLGSGSTEAFF. The CDR3 nucleotides are TGCGCCAGCAGCTTGGGATCAGGGTCCACTGAAGCTTTCTTT.

V and J are TRBV6-5 and TRBJ2-3; TRBD2 matches at 10 bases. The germline V gene has CDR1 MNHEY and CDR2 SVGAGI. CDR3 size: 16 residues. Trimming at V came to 0 bases and at J to 1 base, leaving 1 base not matched to a gene. CDR3 residues: CASSYSSGGGTDTQYF. The CDR3 bases are TGTGCCAGCAGTTACTCGAGCGGGGGGGGCACAGATACGCAGTATTTT.

This rearrangement joins TRBV19 to TRBJ1-4; D perhaps matches TRBD1 (5 bases). The V and J ends lost 4 bases and 1 base respectively, with 10 bases between them. Germline V gene lookup returns CDR1 LNHDA and CDR2 SQIVND (reference sequence). The CDR3 covers 15 residues. CDR3 protein: CASSTRTLTNEKLFF. DNA of the CDR3: TGTGCCAGTAGTACCCGGACACTAACTAATGAAAAACTGTTTTTT.

The chain links TRBV2 to TRBJ1-1, with D tentatively TRBD1 (5 bases). The CDR3 loop spans 16 amino acids. V was cut by 0 bases and J by 5 bases, with 16 bases left in between. Germline assignment: CDR1 SNHLY and CDR2 FYNNEI. In DNA form, the CDR3 reads TGTGCCAGCAGTGAAGCGGGGGAGGTAACGAGGACTGAAGCTTTCTTT. Its protein product is CASSEAGEVTRTEAFF.

The V gene is TRBV28, the J gene TRBJ2-5, with TRBD1 identical over 11 bases. Germline V gene data show CDR1 as MDHEN and CDR2 as SYDVKM. CDR3 length equals 15 residues. V shed 1 base and J 7 bases; nucleotides not matched to a gene: 5. CDR3 sequence: CASSLSGQGEWTQYF. As DNA, the CDR3 is TGTGCCAGCAGTTTATCGGGACAGGGGGAGTGGACCCAGTACTTC.

The V and J genes are TRBV19 and TRBJ2-3, with a possible D match to TRBD1 (6 bases). The ends were cut back, 4 bases at V and 3 bases at J, with 11 bases in the middle. Germline V gene sequence: CDR1 LNHDA, CDR2 SQIVND (reference sequence). This CDR3 is built from 14 residues. The CDR3 DNA sequence: TGTGCCAGTAGTACGGTTAGGGGGACAGATACGCAGTATTTT. As protein: CASSTVRGTDTQYF.

The CDR3 loop reads CASSLDEARGEQYF. The CDR3 DNA sequence: TGTGCCAGCAGCTTAGACGAGGCCAGGGGCGAGCAGTACTTC. This chain connects TRBV7-8 to TRBJ2-7; D perhaps matches TRBD1 (6 bases). Deletions cut 1 base from V and 6 bases from J, with 13 bases between. Germline V CDR1 and CDR2: SGHVS, FQNEAQ. The CDR3 consists of 14 residues.

The chain's CDR3 is CAISEGRGLTDTQYF. The CDR3 nucleotides are TGTGCCATCAGTGAAGGCAGGGGCCTCACAGATACGCAGTATTTT. The chain joins TRBV10-3 to TRBJ2-3; possibly TRBD1 for D (6 bases). The CDR3 extends over 15 amino acids. Germline CDR1 ENHRY, CDR2 SYGVKD. V lost 3 bases and J lost 2, with 12 bases in between.

The rearrangement links TRBV19 to TRBJ2-7, with 7 bases that match TRBD1. V lost 6 bases to trimming and J lost 1 base; unmatched junction nucleotides: 9. Germline lookup yields CDR1 LNHDA and CDR2 SQIVND (reference sequence). CDR3 length equals 15 residues. This CDR3 is CASSTVTGASYEQYF. DNA of the CDR3: TGTGCCAGTAGCACTGTTACAGGGGCATCCTACGAGCAGTACTTC.

The gene calls are TRBV18 and TRBJ1-6, with D unclear. Looked up from germline, CDR1 is KGHSH and CDR2 is LQKENI. V lost 3 bases to trimming and J lost 5 bases, with 11 bases between them. The CDR3 contains 15 residues. CDR3 protein: CASSPLPYDNSPLHF. The CDR3, as DNA: TGTGCCAGCTCACCTCTACCGTACGATAATTCACCCCTCCACTTT.

J is TRBJ1-6 and V is TRBV19, with TRBD1 as a possible D gene (5 bases). V was cut by 5 bases and J by 0 bases, with 14 bases left in between. Germline V lookup: CDR1 LNHDA, CDR2 SQIVND (reference sequence). The CDR3 is made up of 17 amino acids. Here the CDR3 DNA reads TGTGCCAGTAGTGACAGTTCATTAAGCTCCTATAATTCACCCCTCCACTTT. Amino acid sequence: CASSDSSLSSYNSPLHF.

This CDR3 is CASSSGGRVQPQHF. The CDR3 region has the DNA TGTGCCAGCAGTTCAGGGGGGAGAGTTCAGCCCCAGCATTTT. The chain has TRBV28 and TRBJ1-5; 7 bases line up with TRBD1. This CDR3 has 14 residues. V dropped 4 bases and J dropped 6; count of bases not matched to a gene: 6. Germline V gives CDR1 MDHEN, CDR2 SYDVKM.

DNA of the CDR3: TGTGCCAGCTCACAAGGGAGTGGAAATGAAAAACTGTTTTTT. It encodes CASSQGSGNEKLFF. The chain has TRBV18 and TRBJ1-4; D gene uncertain. This CDR3 spans 14 amino acids. V lost 4 bases and J lost 5, with 11 bases in between. CDR1 is KGHSH, CDR2 LQKENI, per germline.

The genes are TRBV3-1 (or the pseudogene TRBV3-2) and TRBJ2-5; TRBD2 matches 7 bases. The V gene end was trimmed by 7 bases and the J gene end by 5 bases; junction bases not matched to a gene: 10. Germline V gene lookup returns CDR1 LGHDT and CDR2 YNNKEL (reference sequence). The CDR3 is made up of 14 amino acids. The CDR3 reads CASNPSGGGETQYF. As DNA, the CDR3 is TGTGCCAGCAACCCTTCCGGGGGAGGGGAGACCCAGTACTTC.

Written as DNA, the CDR3 is TGTGCCAGCAGCTTAAGTTTTGGGACAGAGCAGTTCTTC. Protein: CASSLSFGTEQFF. The chain carries TRBV7-3 and TRBJ2-1, with D perhaps TRBD1 (6 bases). Germline V lookup: CDR1 SGHTA, CDR2 FQGTGA. CDR3 length: 13 amino acids. Trimming removed 1 base from V and 10 bases from J, with 11 bases in between.

The J gene is TRBJ2-7, the V gene TRBV18, with 7 positions matching TRBD2. This CDR3 region has 15 residues. The germline CDR1 and CDR2 sequences are KGHSH and LQKENI. The J segment lost 4 bases and the V segment lost 3 bases, leaving 9 bases of the junction unmatched. CDR3 sequence reads: CASSPQPREGYEQYF. In DNA, the CDR3 is TGTGCCAGCTCACCCCAACCCAGGGAGGGTTACGAGCAGTACTTC.

The chain is built from TRBV6-1 and TRBJ2-7; weak D call: TRBD2 (6 bases). The CDR3 is 12 amino acids. CDR1 MNHNS and CDR2 SASEGT come from the germline V gene. With 0 bases removed from V and 7 bases from J, the gap between germline ends came to 7 bases. In DNA form, the CDR3 reads TGTGCCAGCAGTGAAGCGGGGGGAGAGCAGTACTTC. Protein sequence: CASSEAGGEQYF.